This T cell receptor beta chain was found in a study of response to subunit inactivated influenza vaccine. Study results and limitations: The authors offered the suggestion that each seasonal influenza vaccination recruits few new T cells.

One entry per CDR3 protein, called by TCRdb with MiXCR from the RT-PCR reads. Of approximately 480,000 distinct CDR3 sequences listed, approximately 11% are singletons. As concerns this clonotype: Its antigen is unknown.

V gave up 0 bases and J gave up 6 bases, with 12 bases separating them. CDR1 LGHNA and CDR2 YNFKEQ come from the germline V gene. The CDR3 is 15 amino acids. This TCR was sampled from a man between 45 and 60 years old who received an inactivated influenza vaccine. The rearrangement joins TRBV4-2 to TRBJ2-1; tentative D call: TRBD2 (6 bases). The sequencing used PBMCs from blood, collected 40 to 50 days after vaccination. Here the CDR3 reads CASSQDPLASNEQFF. For the CDR3, the DNA is TGTGCCAGCAGCCAAGATCCGCTAGCGAGCAATGAGCAGTTCTTC.